The clone carrying this T cell receptor beta chain has a count of ten or more. MiXCR, run by TCRdb on the 5' RACE reads, gives a single entry per CDR3 protein. This sample has about 66,000 distinct CDR3 sequences, with roughly 5.5% found just once. This sample was taken from a study of neurological immune-mediated disorders. Germline V gene data show CDR1 as ENHRY and CDR2 as SYGVKD. Trimming removed 4 bases from V and 3 bases from J, with 12 bases in between. The CDR3 is 14 amino acids. The chain recombines TRBV10-3 with TRBJ1-2; no clear D. The sequence came from a woman aged 25 to 39 with multiple sclerosis. Specimen: PBMCs. The CDR3 DNA follows: TGTGCCATCAGTGTTGCGGGTCCTGACTATGGCTACACCTTC. This gives the protein CAISVAGPDYGYTF.